This T cell receptor (beta chain) was obtained from a study of breast tumors, draining lymph nodes, adjacent tissues. Points from the study as a whole: Tumors had less TCR diversity than lymph nodes, more than nontumor tissue. The lymph node origin of tumor T cells was framed as consistent with a hypothesis, not demonstrated. Tumor and nontumor repertoires were significantly more similar in luminal-like than in basal-like breast cancer. Findings are consistent with lymph node origin and intratumoral expansion of most tumor T cells.

TCRdb used MiXCR to reprocess the multiplex PCR reads, holding one entry per CDR3 protein. The sample includes more than 85,000 distinct CDR3 sequences, approximately 22% of them seen just once. As regards this clonotype: Antigen: not known.

The CDR3 totals 13 residues. The germline gives CDR1 SGHTA, CDR2 FQGTGA. Between the trimmed V and J ends, which lost 5 bases and 12 bases, there was a span of 16 bases. Axillary draining lymph nodes of breast cancer patients supplied the node samples. The source of this sequence is a female donor with breast cancer. Some clones in this sample may be carry-over from other donors' samples. The chain links TRBV7-3 to TRBJ1-4; weak D call: TRBD1 (5 bases). The sample was axillary lymph node tissue. The CDR3 protein is CASSPLPGGELFF. The CDR3 DNA reads as TGTGCCAGCAGCCCCCTCCCCGGGGGGGAACTGTTTTTT. Full variable domain (rest looked up from reference TRBV7-3 and TRBJ1-4): GAGVSQTPSNKVTEKGKYVELRCDPISGHTALYWYRQSLGQGPEFLIYFQGTGAADDSGLPNDRFFAVRPEGSVSTLKIQRTERGDSAVYLCASSPLPGGELFFGSGTQLSVL.